The 29 T cell receptor beta chains below all came from one sample that was sequenced in a study of OX40 agonist ivuxolimab in advanced cancers. Measured with immunoSEQ multiplex PCR; TCRdb has only the in-frame clones, and not every one. Among around 94,000 clones listed, roughly 90% were seen once. The starting material was CD4+ or CD8+ T cells sorted from blood, obtained in a trial of the OX40 agonist ivuxolimab. These receptor sequences come from an adult with an advanced solid tumor such as melanoma, head and neck, liver or kidney cancer.

The V and J genes are TRBV14 and TRBJ2-7, with TRBD2 matching 9 bases. In germline, CDR1 is SGHDN, CDR2 FVKESK. The CDR3 covers 14 residues. V dropped 4 bases and J dropped 7; count of bases not matched to a gene: 8. CDR3 residues: CASSPLAGADEQYF. Written as DNA, the CDR3 is TGTGCCAGCAGCCCCTTAGCGGGAGCGGATGAGCAGTACTTC.

This chain's CDR3 is CASSIATLAGVTDTQYF. The CDR3 DNA follows: TGTGCCAGTAGTATAGCGACACTAGCGGGAGTAACAGATACGCAGTATTTT. The chain has TRBV19 and TRBJ2-3; TRBD2 matches at 11 bases. V was clipped by 1 base and J by 3 bases; unmatched bases: 6. Germline V gene sequence: CDR1 LNHDA, CDR2 SQIVND (reference sequence). The CDR3 has 17 residues.

The chain couples TRBV4-3 to TRBJ2-3; TRBD1 matches at 11 bases. Per germline, CDR1 LGHNA and CDR2 YSLEER. This CDR3 region has 18 residues. Losses at the gene ends were 3 bases for V and 0 bases for J; bases not matched to a gene: 8. CDR3 loop: CASSHWTGGRPSTDTQYF. The DNA for the CDR3 is TGCGCCAGCAGCCATTGGACAGGGGGCCGCCCTAGCACAGATACGCAGTATTTT.

The chain employs TRBV27 and TRBJ2-7; D gene ambiguous. CDR3 length equals 13 residues. V dropped 4 bases and J dropped 4 bases, with 11 bases sitting between them. In germline, CDR1 is MNHEY, CDR2 SMNVEV (reference sequence). CDR3 nucleotide sequence: TGTGCCAGCAGTTCCACCATGGGGTACGAGCAGTACTTC. Translating it yields CASSSTMGYEQYF.

The chain employs TRBV11-2 and TRBJ2-1, with unresolved D. This CDR3 contains 13 residues. V gave up 1 base and J gave up 10 bases, with 11 bases separating them. Looked up from germline, CDR1 is SGHAT and CDR2 is FQNNGV. The CDR3 bases are TGTGCCAGCAGCTTAGTCCGGCCCGGGGAGCAGTTCTTC. Translating it yields CASSLVRPGEQFF.

This sequence joins TRBV7-6 and TRBJ1-3; a weak D match, TRBD1 (5 bases). Between the trimmed V and J ends, which lost 1 base and 0 bases, there was a span of 25 bases. The CDR3 runs to 21 residues. The germline V gene encodes CDR1 SGHVS and CDR2 FNYEAQ. CDR3 nucleotides: TGTGCCAGCAGCTTAGACATCTTTGGGGGGGATCCCACCCACTCTGGAAACACCATATATTTT. This gives the protein CASSLDIFGGDPTHSGNTIYF.

This chain links TRBV14 with TRBJ2-1, with a weak D call TRBD2 (6 bases). From germline, CDR1 is SGHDN and CDR2 FVKESK. The CDR3 runs 16 residues. With 4 bases removed from V and 4 bases from J, the gap between germline ends came to 17 bases. The CDR3 is CASSRGLPGPYNEQFF. The CDR3 DNA sequence: TGTGCCAGCAGCCGCGGACTACCCGGACCGTACAATGAGCAGTTCTTC.

This chain links TRBV6-5 with TRBJ2-1, with D possibly being TRBD2 (5 bases). Germline V gene lookup returns CDR1 MNHEY and CDR2 SVGAGI. V lost 5 bases, J lost 4 bases, and 9 bases lay in between. This CDR3 has 13 amino acids. CDR3 residues: CASSKEGYNEQFF. CDR3 DNA sequence: TGTGCCAGCAGTAAAGAGGGATACAATGAGCAGTTCTTC.

The chain employs TRBV19 and TRBJ2-7; D perhaps matches TRBD1 (6 bases). The CDR3 runs to 15 residues. V was pared by 1 base and J by 4 bases, with 14 bases between. Germline V CDR1 and CDR2: LNHDA, SQIVND (reference sequence). The CDR3 region is CASSIAGASTYEQYF. CDR3 coding DNA: TGTGCCAGTAGTATAGCAGGGGCGAGCACGTACGAGCAGTACTTC.

The V gene is TRBV6-1, the J gene TRBJ1-2, with D unclear. The CDR3 length is 13 residues. V lost 0 bases to trimming and J lost 5 bases, with 7 bases between them. CDR1 and CDR2 (germline): MNHNS, SASEGT. The CDR3: CASSEAPRYGYTF. As DNA, the CDR3 is TGTGCCAGCAGTGAAGCGCCCAGATATGGCTACACCTTC.

The V and J genes are TRBV5-5 and TRBJ2-1; 10 positions agree with TRBD2. Germline CDR1 and CDR2: SGHKS and YYEKEE (reference sequence). V lost 1 base and J lost 2; bases outside the gene matches: 3. The CDR3 is 16 residues long. The CDR3 sequence: CASSLRTSGPYNEQFF. The DNA of the CDR3 is TGTGCCAGCAGCTTGCGGACTAGCGGCCCCTACAATGAGCAGTTCTTC.

The genes are TRBV6-5 and TRBJ2-5; TRBD1 matches 8 bases. The ends lost 8 bases at V and 0 bases at J; junction bases unmatched: 5. CDR3 length: 14 amino acids. Germline CDR1 MNHEY, CDR2 SVGAGI. The CDR3, as DNA: TGTGCCAGCGGGGGGACAGGTAACCAAGAGACCCAGTACTTC. Translation gives CASGGTGNQETQYF.

The chain recombines TRBV4-1 with TRBJ1-3, with D perhaps TRBD1 (5 bases). The germline V gene has CDR1 MGHRA and CDR2 YSYEKL. The CDR3 sequence is 15 residues long. V was cut by 0 bases and J by 4 bases, with 10 bases left in between. The CDR3 reads CASSQDPGNGNTIYF. Here the CDR3 DNA reads TGCGCCAGCAGCCAAGATCCAGGGAACGGAAACACCATATATTTT.

V usage is TRBV9 and J usage is TRBJ2-1; 8 nucleotides align to TRBD2. Germline values: CDR1 SGDLS, CDR2 YYNGEE. The CDR3 consists of 15 residues. V lost 9 bases to trimming and J lost 4 bases; unmatched junction nucleotides: 12. The CDR3 protein is CATSTAGGPYNEQFF. The CDR3 nucleotides read TGTGCCACTTCCACCGCGGGGGGCCCATACAATGAGCAGTTCTTC.

This chain connects TRBV5-4 to TRBJ2-7, with D unclear. The germline CDR1 and CDR2 sequences are SGHNT and YYREEE (reference sequence). Trimming cost V 3 bases and J 2 bases, with 12 bases left between them. This CDR3 is built from 14 residues. The CDR3 region is CASSSLSSPYEQYF. Here the CDR3 DNA reads TGTGCCAGCAGCTCGTTATCCTCGCCCTACGAGCAGTACTTC.

The V gene is TRBV5-5, the J gene TRBJ1-2; D is unresolved. Germline V CDR1 and CDR2: SGHKS, YYEKEE (reference sequence). The CDR3 length is 12 residues. V lost 7 bases to trimming and J lost 4 bases, with 11 bases between them. This chain's CDR3 is CASARVTYGYTF. DNA of the CDR3: TGTGCCAGCGCTCGGGTGACCTATGGCTACACCTTC.

The V and J genes are TRBV19 and TRBJ2-5; TRBD1 agrees at 8 bases. The V gene's germline CDR1 is LNHDA and CDR2 SQIVND (reference sequence). V shed 8 bases, J shed 4 bases, and the junction held 6 bases outside the gene matches. This CDR3 region has 13 residues. CDR3 nucleotide sequence: TGTGCCAGTGGTAACGACAGGGGAGAGACCCAGTACTTC. This gives the protein CASGNDRGETQYF.

V gene TRBV11-3 combines with J gene TRBJ2-1; 7 bases line up with TRBD2. V lost 1 base, J lost 9 bases, and 12 bases stayed unmatched. There are 16 residues in the CDR3. Germline values: CDR1 SGHNT, CDR2 YENEEA. The CDR3 sequence: CASSLGGGSVEGEQFF. The CDR3 region has the DNA TGTGCCAGCAGCTTAGGAGGCGGGAGTGTGGAGGGTGAGCAGTTCTTC.

V gene TRBV10-3 combines with J gene TRBJ1-5; weak D call: TRBD1 (5 bases). This CDR3 is 14 amino acids long. Trimming left V 6 bases short and J 7 bases short, with 16 bases between. In germline, CDR1 is ENHRY, CDR2 SYGVKD. CDR3 nucleotide sequence: TGTGCCATCAGGGAAGGGACGTCCGGCCAGCCCCAGCATTTT. Translation: CAIREGTSGQPQHF.

This chain's CDR3 is CSALSGQAYEQYF. The CDR3 nucleotides read TGCAGCGCATTGTCGGGACAAGCCTACGAGCAGTACTTC. This chain links TRBV29-1 with TRBJ2-7, with D possibly matching TRBD1 (6 bases). Trimming left V 7 bases short and J 2 bases short, with 15 bases between. Looked up from germline, CDR1 is SQVTM and CDR2 is ANQGSEA. The CDR3 has 13 residues.

The chain couples TRBV6-5 to TRBJ2-5; 9 bases map to TRBD2. From germline, CDR1 is MNHEY and CDR2 SVGAGI. Trimming cost V 4 bases and J 3 bases; bases outside gene matches: 9. This CDR3 is 16 amino acids long. The CDR3 DNA is TGTGCCAGCAGTTCATGGCGGGAGGGGGCCGAAGAGACCCAGTACTTC. Its translation: CASSSWREGAEETQYF.

This chain joins TRBV29-1 and TRBJ2-3; 9 positions match TRBD2. The V gene's germline CDR1 is SQVTM and CDR2 ANQGSEA. Trimming took 6 bases from V and 6 from J; bases not matched to a gene: 19. This CDR3 spans 17 amino acids. This CDR3 reads CSVQGAQGAGGSDTQYF. The CDR3 region has the DNA TGCAGCGTACAGGGAGCCCAGGGAGCGGGAGGATCGGATACGCAGTATTTT.

The rearrangement joins TRBV5-1 to TRBJ2-1; 9 bases are shared with TRBD2. The CDR3 contains 16 residues. V lost 4 bases to trimming and J lost 7 bases; unmatched junction nucleotides: 12. The germline gives CDR1 SGHRS, CDR2 YFSETQ. The CDR3 sequence is CASSPQLAGLLNEQFF. The CDR3 DNA reads as TGCGCCAGCAGCCCCCAGCTAGCGGGGCTGTTGAATGAGCAGTTCTTC.

This chain links TRBV7-2 with TRBJ2-1, with 10 bases aligning to TRBD1. The CDR3 length is 15 residues. The V gene end was trimmed by 3 bases and the J gene end by 8 bases; junction bases not matched to a gene: 7. CDR1 is SGHTA and CDR2 is FQGNSA in the germline V gene. The CDR3 sequence: CASSFRDRGDDEQFF. CDR3 in DNA: TGTGCCAGCAGCTTCCGGGACAGGGGAGACGATGAGCAGTTCTTC.

The chain combines TRBV7-8 with TRBJ2-1, with unresolved D. Trimming took off 1 base at V and 5 bases at J, with 9 bases between the two ends. The CDR3 extends over 14 amino acids. Germline V gene lookup returns CDR1 SGHVS and CDR2 FQNEAQ. CDR3 DNA: TGTGCCAGCAGCTTAGGTTGGAGAGACAATGAGCAGTTCTTC. Amino acid sequence: CASSLGWRDNEQFF. The full variable domain, rest sourced from reference TRBV7-8 and TRBJ2-1, is GAGVSQSPRYKVAKRGQDVALRCDPISGHVSLFWYQQALGQGPEFLTYFQNEAQLDKSGLPSDRFFAERPEGSVSTLKIQRTQQEDSAVYLCASSLGWRDNEQFFGPGTRLTVL.

The J gene is TRBJ2-7, the V gene TRBV15; D may match TRBD1 or TRBD2 (5 bases each). The CDR3 runs to 15 residues. The germline V gene has CDR1 LNHNV and CDR2 YYDKDF (reference sequence). Trimming removed 0 bases at V and 5 bases at J, with 14 bases between. The CDR3 sequence: CATSRDGDPFDEQYF. The CDR3 region has the DNA TGTGCCACCAGCAGAGATGGGGACCCCTTTGACGAGCAGTACTTC.

The J gene is TRBJ1-2, the V gene TRBV5-4, with D possibly TRBD1 on 5 matching bases. V was pared by 0 bases and J by 4 bases, with 13 bases between. CDR1 and CDR2 from the germline V gene are SGHNT and YYREEE (reference sequence). The CDR3 runs to 15 residues. CDR3 sequence: CASSLDVAGVYGYTF. CDR3 sequence (DNA): TGTGCCAGCAGCTTGGATGTGGCGGGGGTCTATGGCTACACCTTC. The complete variable domain, with remaining parts taken from reference TRBV5-4 and TRBJ1-2, reads ETGVTQSPTHLIKTRGQQVTLRCSSQSGHNTVSWYQQALGQGPQFIFQYYREEENGRGNFPPRFSGLQFPNYSSELNVNALELDDSALYLCASSLDVAGVYGYTFGSGTRLTVV.

This clone was counted a single time. The gene calls are TRBV29-1 and TRBJ2-1; D perhaps matches TRBD2 (7 bases). V dropped 4 bases and J dropped 5 bases, with 12 bases sitting between them. CDR3 size: 13 residues. CDR1 and CDR2 (germline): SQVTM, ANQGSEA. The chain's CDR3 is CSVAGGAHNEQFF. The CDR3, as DNA: TGCAGCGTTGCTGGGGGGGCCCACAATGAGCAGTTCTTC.

The chain has TRBV12-5 and TRBJ2-2, with a possible D match to TRBD2 (5 bases). From germline, CDR1 is LGHNT and CDR2 FRNRAP. This CDR3 spans 17 amino acids. V was trimmed by 7 bases and J by 3 bases, leaving 21 bases between them. The CDR3 DNA reads TGTGCTAGTGCTCGGTATCGTGGGAGAGGAGACACCGGGGAGCTGTTTTTT. It yields the protein CASARYRGRGDTGELFF. Supplemented by reference TRBV12-5 and TRBJ2-2, the full variable domain reads DARVTQTPRHKVTEMGQEVTMRCQPILGHNTVFWYRQTMMQGLELLAYFRNRAPLDDSGMPKDRFSAEMPDATLATLKIQPSEPRDSAVYFCASARYRGRGDTGELFFGEGSRLTVL.